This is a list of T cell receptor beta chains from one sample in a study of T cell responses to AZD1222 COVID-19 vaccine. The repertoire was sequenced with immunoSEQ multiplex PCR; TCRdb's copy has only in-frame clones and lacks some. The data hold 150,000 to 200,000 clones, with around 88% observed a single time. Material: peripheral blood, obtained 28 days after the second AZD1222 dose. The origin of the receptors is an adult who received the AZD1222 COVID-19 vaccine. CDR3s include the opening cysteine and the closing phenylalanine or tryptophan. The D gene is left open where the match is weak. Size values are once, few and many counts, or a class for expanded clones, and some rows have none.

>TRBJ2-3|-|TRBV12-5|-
CASGPPSTDTQYF
TGTGCTAGTGGCCCGCCTAGCACAGATACGCAGTATTTT
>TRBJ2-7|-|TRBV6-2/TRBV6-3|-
CASSFAGSSYEQYF
TGTGCCAGCAGTTTTGCCGGGAGCTCCTACGAGCAGTACTTC
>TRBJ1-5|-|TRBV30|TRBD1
CAWSAGQGTIQPQHF
TGTGCCTGGAGTGCGGGACAGGGGACAATTCAGCCCCAGCATTTT
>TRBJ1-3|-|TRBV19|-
CASSRASGNTIYF
TGTGCCAGTAGTCGTGCCTCTGGAAACACCATATATTTT
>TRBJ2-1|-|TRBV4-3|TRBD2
CASSQYTSGSYNEQFF
TGCGCCAGCAGCCAGTATACTAGCGGGTCTTACAATGAGCAGTTCTTC
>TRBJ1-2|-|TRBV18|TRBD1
CASSPTLGQGGYTF
TGTGCCAGCTCACCGACCCTAGGACAGGGAGGCTACACCTTC
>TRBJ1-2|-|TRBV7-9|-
CASSLESAAASF
TGTGCCAGCAGCTTAGAATCCGCGGCGGCCTCCTTC
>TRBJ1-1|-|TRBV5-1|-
CASQNRVETEAFF
TGCGCCAGCCAGAACAGGGTTGAAACTGAAGCTTTCTTT
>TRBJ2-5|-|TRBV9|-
CASSAAGGARETQYF
TGTGCCAGCAGCGCGGCTGGGGGGGCTAGGGAGACCCAGTACTTC
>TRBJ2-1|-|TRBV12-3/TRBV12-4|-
CASSITVTNEQFF
TGTGCCAGCAGTATTACAGTTACCAATGAGCAGTTCTTC
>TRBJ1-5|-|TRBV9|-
CASSGGQYDQPQHF
TGTGCCAGCAGCGGAGGACAGTATGATCAGCCCCAGCATTTT
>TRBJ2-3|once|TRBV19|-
CASSILSGSTDTQYF
TGTGCCAGTAGTATTCTAAGCGGGAGCACAGATACGCAGTATTTT
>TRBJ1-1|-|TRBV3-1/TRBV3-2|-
CASSQVKNEAFF
TGTGCCAGCAGCCAAGTTAAGAATGAAGCTTTCTTT
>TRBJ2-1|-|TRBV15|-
CATSSGTEYNEQFF
TGTGCCACCAGCAGCGGGACGGAATACAATGAGCAGTTCTTC
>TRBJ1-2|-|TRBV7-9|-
CASSLSYGRGYTF
TGTGCCAGCAGCTTAAGCTATGGCCGGGGCTACACCTTC
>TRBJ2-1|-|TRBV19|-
CASSISGDNEQFF
TGTGCCAGTAGTATATCGGGGGACAATGAGCAGTTCTTC
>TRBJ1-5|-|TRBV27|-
CASARGNQPQHF
TGTGCCAGTGCCCGAGGCAATCAACCCCAGCATTTT
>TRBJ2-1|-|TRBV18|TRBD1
CASSRDRAYNEQFF
TGTGCCAGCTCAAGGGACAGGGCATACAATGAGCAGTTCTTC
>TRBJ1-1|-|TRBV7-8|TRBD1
CASSFLTGVGIMNTEAFF
TGTGCCAGCAGCTTCCTTACAGGGGTAGGGATTATGAACACTGAAGCTTTCTTT
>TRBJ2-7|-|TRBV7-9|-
CASSLVFGNEQYF
TGTGCCAGCAGCTTAGTATTTGGGAACGAGCAGTACTTC
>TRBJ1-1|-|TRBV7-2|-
CASRIRGGTEAFF
TGTGCCAGCAGGATAAGAGGGGGCACTGAAGCTTTCTTT
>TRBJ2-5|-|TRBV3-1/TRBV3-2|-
CASSQAPETQYF
TGTGCCAGCAGCCAAGCGCCAGAGACCCAGTACTTC
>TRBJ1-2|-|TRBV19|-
CASSISVGRYYGYTF
TGTGCCAGTAGTATTTCGGTCGGCAGGTACTATGGCTACACCTTC
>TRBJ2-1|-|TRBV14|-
CASSHIPVDPDNEQFF
TGTGCCAGCAGCCACATCCCAGTTGATCCAGACAATGAGCAGTTCTTC
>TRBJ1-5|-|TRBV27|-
CASSLSIGGQPQHF
TGTGCCAGCAGTTTATCAATTGGGGGTCAGCCCCAGCATTTT
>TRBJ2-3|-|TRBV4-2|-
CASSQGTSAVTDTQYF
TGTGCCAGCAGCCAGGGGACCTCCGCTGTGACAGATACGCAGTATTTT
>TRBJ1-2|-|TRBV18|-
CASSEGADYGYTF
TGTGCCAGCTCAGAAGGGGCAGACTATGGCTACACCTTC
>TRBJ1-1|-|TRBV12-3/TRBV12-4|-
CASSPITGEAFF
TGTGCCAGCAGCCCTATCACAGGGGAAGCTTTCTTT
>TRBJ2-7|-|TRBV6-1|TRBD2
CASSEQLAGGPYEQYF
TGTGCCAGCAGTGAACAGTTAGCGGGGGGGCCCTACGAGCAGTACTTC
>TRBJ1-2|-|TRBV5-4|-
CASSLGQINYGYTF
TGTGCCAGCAGCTTGGGGCAGATTAACTATGGCTACACCTTC
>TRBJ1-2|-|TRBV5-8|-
CASSPDDYGYTF
TGTGCCAGCAGCCCGGACGACTATGGCTACACCTTC
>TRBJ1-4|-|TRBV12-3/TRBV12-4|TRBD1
CASSLWQGDKLFF
TGTGCCAGCAGTTTATGGCAGGGGGACAAACTGTTTTTT